The 29 T cell receptor beta chains below all came from one sample that was sequenced in a study of PD-L1 blockade in urothelial cancer. Sample time point: pretreatment peripheral blood. Profiling relied on immunoSEQ multiplex PCR, and the TCRdb table lists in-frame clones only, not all of them. The sample consists of 50,000 to 55,000 clones, more than 80% of them appearing once. Material: PBMCs, obtained around atezolizumab (anti-PD-L1) treatment. These receptors were obtained from a man in his forties or fifties with urothelial cancer.

This rearrangement joins TRBV9 to TRBJ1-2; TRBD1 is a possible D gene (5 bases). V was cut by 0 bases and J by 4 bases, with 13 bases left in between. CDR3 length: 15 residues. Germline V gene data show CDR1 as SGDLS and CDR2 as YYNGEE. CDR3 nucleotides: TGTGCCAGCAGCGTAGACCCCGGGGGGGGCTATGGCTACACCTTC. It translates to CASSVDPGGGYGYTF. The variable domain in full, with the rest retrieved from reference TRBV9 and TRBJ1-2, is DSGVTQTPKHLITATGQRVTLRCSPRSGDLSVYWYQQSLDQGLQFLIQYYNGEERAKGNILERFSAQQFPDLHSELNLSSLELGDSALYFCASSVDPGGGYGYTFGSGTRLTVV.

J is TRBJ1-2 and V is TRBV27, with TRBD1 matching 7 bases. Germline CDR1 MNHEY, CDR2 SMNVEV (reference sequence). CDR3 size: 13 residues. The V and J ends lost 4 bases and 4 bases, in that order; junction bases with no gene match: 3. The CDR3 DNA reads as TGTGCCAGCAGTTCGGGACAGACCTATGGCTACACCTTC. Protein: CASSSGQTYGYTF.

The J gene is TRBJ2-5, the V gene TRBV5-1; possibly TRBD2 for D (6 bases). This CDR3 has 15 residues. V was pared by 1 base and J by 3 bases, with 13 bases between. Germline CDR1 is SGHRS and CDR2 is YFSETQ. CDR3 sequence: CASSLSPGEKETQYF. CDR3 in DNA: TGCGCCAGCAGCTTGTCCCCGGGGGAGAAAGAGACCCAGTACTTC.

The chain combines TRBV30 with TRBJ2-1; D perhaps matches TRBD2 (6 bases). CDR1 is GTSNPN, CDR2 SVGIG, per germline (reference sequence). The length of the CDR3 is 12 residues. V gave up 2 bases and J gave up 6 bases, with 8 bases separating them. CDR3 protein: CAWSPGGNEQFF. The CDR3 DNA is TGTGCCTGGAGTCCCGGGGGCAATGAGCAGTTCTTC.

This rearrangement joins TRBV11-1 to TRBJ2-3; D is unclear. With 0 bases removed from V and 8 bases from J, the gap between germline ends came to 6 bases. CDR1 is SGHAT, CDR2 FQDESV, per germline (reference sequence). CDR3 length: 12 residues. The CDR3 loop reads CASSLAGVTQYF. Here the CDR3 DNA reads TGTGCCAGCAGCTTAGCGGGCGTTACGCAGTATTTT.

CDR3 sequence reads: CASSIDRSGGAWTFF. The CDR3 nucleotides are TGTGCCAGTAGTATAGATAGGTCAGGGGGCGCATGGACTTTCTTT. The chain employs TRBV19 and TRBJ1-1, with TRBD1 matching 8 bases. The V and J ends lost 0 bases and 12 bases, in that order; junction bases with no gene match: 12. The CDR3 runs to 15 residues. The V gene's germline CDR1 is LNHDA and CDR2 SQIVND (reference sequence).

This chain uses TRBV7-2 with TRBJ2-4; 7 bases are shared with TRBD1. Germline lookup yields CDR1 SGHTA and CDR2 FQGNSA. There are 15 residues in the CDR3. Unmatched junction bases numbered 6, after V lost 4 bases and J lost 3 bases. CDR3 protein: CASSSRQGIKNIQYF. Here the CDR3 DNA reads TGTGCCAGCAGCTCTAGACAGGGAATCAAAAACATTCAGTACTTC. Based on the CDR3 plus reference TRBV7-2 and TRBJ2-4, the full variable domain is GAGVSQSPSNKVTEKGKDVELRCDPISGHTALYWYRQSLGQGLEFLIYFQGNSAPDKSGLPSDRFSAERTGGSVSTLTIQRTQQEDSAVYLCASSSRQGIKNIQYFGAGTRLSVL.

The V call is TRBV6-6, the J call TRBJ1-2, with a possible D match to TRBD1 (6 bases). The CDR3 covers 15 residues. Looked up from germline, CDR1 is MNHNY and CDR2 is SVGAGI (reference sequence). Trimming left V 6 bases short and J 1 base short, with 15 bases between. The CDR3 is CASSSTRQDNYGYTF. DNA of the CDR3: TGTGCCAGCAGCTCTACCCGACAGGATAACTATGGCTACACCTTC.

This chain connects TRBV27 to TRBJ2-7; D uncertain. The V end was cut by 0 bases, the J end by 3 bases, with 9 bases between. Germline CDR1 is MNHEY and CDR2 is SMNVEV (reference sequence). The CDR3 has 14 amino acids. The CDR3 DNA follows: TGTGCCAGCAGTTTATCGGGCAGGAACTACGAGCAGTACTTC. This codes for CASSLSGRNYEQYF.

The V gene is TRBV10-3, the J gene TRBJ2-3; 9 positions agree with TRBD2. CDR1 ENHRY and CDR2 SYGVKD come from the germline V gene. V shed 9 bases and J 3 bases; nucleotides not matched to a gene: 7. The CDR3 has 14 residues. CDR3 sequence (DNA): TGTGCCATGCAGCCGGGACTAGCAACAGATACGCAGTATTTT. Translated: CAMQPGLATDTQYF.

V and J are TRBV29-1 and TRBJ1-5; 9 bases are shared with TRBD1. The trim removed 5 bases at V and 3 bases at J, leaving 5 bases unmatched. Germline values: CDR1 SQVTM, CDR2 ANQGSEA. The CDR3 has 14 residues. CDR3: CSVSTGGNNQPQHF. The CDR3 DNA is TGCAGCGTTTCGACAGGGGGAAACAATCAGCCCCAGCATTTT.

The J gene is TRBJ2-2, the V gene TRBV5-1; 16 positions match TRBD2. From germline, CDR1 is SGHRS and CDR2 YFSETQ. The CDR3 extends over 20 amino acids. J lost 0 bases, V lost 7 bases, and 12 bases had no gene match. The CDR3 region is CASSPLGLAGGPTNTGELFF. The CDR3, as DNA: TGCGCCAGCTCCCCTCTGGGACTAGCGGGGGGGCCGACGAACACCGGGGAGCTGTTTTTT.

The chain combines TRBV6-6 with TRBJ1-4; tentative D call: TRBD1 (6 bases). This CDR3 region has 11 residues. The germline CDR1 and CDR2 sequences are MNHNY and SVGAGI (reference sequence). The V end was cut by 6 bases, the J end by 15 bases, with 14 bases between. The CDR3: CASSTQGVLFF. The CDR3 nucleotides are TGTGCCAGCAGCACACAGGGAGTTTTGTTTTTT.

This clone has a single count. The J gene is TRBJ2-2, the V gene TRBV19; 10 bases are a match to TRBD2. The CDR3 runs to 15 residues. The trim removed 6 bases at V and 5 bases at J, leaving 6 bases unmatched. CDR1 is LNHDA, CDR2 SQIVND, per germline (reference sequence). The CDR3 nucleotides are TGTGCCAGTAGCCTACTAGCGGGAAGGACCGGGGAGCTGTTTTTT. It specifies CASSLLAGRTGELFF.

This clone was recorded a few times. The V and J genes are TRBV18 and TRBJ1-1; possibly TRBD1 for D (5 bases). CDR1 is KGHSH and CDR2 is LQKENI in the germline V gene. Deletions cut 1 base from V and 4 bases from J, with 19 bases between. The CDR3 contains 17 residues. CDR3 DNA: TGTGCCAGCTCACCACTTGCGGGGGTCGAATGGGGCACTGAAGCTTTCTTT. Its translation: CASSPLAGVEWGTEAFF.

The chain uses TRBV19 and TRBJ2-7; 9 bases are shared with TRBD1. V was pared by 2 bases and J by 3 bases, with 5 bases of the junction left unmatched. Germline V gene lookup returns CDR1 LNHDA and CDR2 SQIVND (reference sequence). CDR3 length: 15 amino acids. CDR3 amino acids: CASSIQGTGIYEQYF. Here the CDR3 DNA reads TGTGCCAGTAGTATACAAGGGACAGGGATCTACGAGCAGTACTTC.

V usage is TRBV6-6 and J usage is TRBJ2-2; TRBD2 aligns across 11 bases. Per germline, CDR1 MNHNY and CDR2 SVGAGI (reference sequence). V lost 7 bases, J lost 6 bases, and 10 bases stayed unmatched. CDR3 length: 16 residues. In nucleotides, the CDR3 is TGTGCCAGCATTATTAGCGGGGGGGCCTACGCCGGGGAGCTGTTTTTT. Amino acid sequence: CASIISGGAYAGELFF.

The chain links TRBV19 to TRBJ2-1, with D possibly matching TRBD1 (6 bases). This CDR3 is 16 amino acids long. Trimming shortened V by 4 bases and J by 3 bases, and 16 bases separated the two germline ends. Germline values: CDR1 LNHDA, CDR2 SQIVND (reference sequence). The CDR3 DNA reads TGTGCCAGTAGTACTCCAGGGGTGTACGGCTACAATGAGCAGTTCTTC. It specifies CASSTPGVYGYNEQFF.

V is TRBV27 and J is TRBJ2-1, with D possibly matching TRBD2 (6 bases). Germline V gene sequence: CDR1 MNHEY, CDR2 SMNVEV (reference sequence). The V gene lost 7 bases and the J gene lost 1 base, with 23 bases spanning the gap. The CDR3 extends over 18 amino acids. CDR3: CASTLGSGGSGSYNEQFF. CDR3 nucleotides: TGTGCCAGCACCTTGGGTAGTGGAGGGAGTGGATCCTACAATGAGCAGTTCTTC.

V gene TRBV2 combines with J gene TRBJ1-2; D ambiguous. The V gene lost 7 bases and the J gene lost 3 bases, with 15 bases spanning the gap. The CDR3 is made up of 14 amino acids. CDR1 is SNHLY, CDR2 FYNNEI, per germline. The CDR3 bases are TGTGCCAGCACTAGACTCGGGATCGACTATGGCTACACCTTC. Translation: CASTRLGIDYGYTF.

The chain employs TRBV19 and TRBJ2-3, with 10 bases lining up with TRBD1. The germline gives CDR1 LNHDA, CDR2 SQIVND (reference sequence). V lost 7 bases and J lost 4; bases outside the gene matches: 8. CDR3 length: 15 amino acids. The CDR3 DNA follows: TGTGCCAGTACCTCAAGGGGACAGGGGCCAGATACGCAGTATTTT. Residues: CASTSRGQGPDTQYF. Supplemented by reference TRBV19 and TRBJ2-3, the full variable domain reads DGGITQSPKYLFRKEGQNVTLSCEQNLNHDAMYWYRQDPGQGLRLIYYSQIVNDFQKGDIAEGYSVSREKKESFPLTVTSAQKNPTAFYLCASTSRGQGPDTQYFGPGTRLTVL.

This clone was picked up a small number of times. The chain joins TRBV18 to TRBJ1-2; D ambiguous. The germline V gene encodes CDR1 KGHSH and CDR2 LQKENI. V lost 0 bases to trimming and J lost 2 bases, with 10 bases between them. The CDR3 totals 15 residues. The CDR3 loop is CASSPPVRINYGYTF. In DNA form, the CDR3 reads TGTGCCAGCTCACCACCGGTCAGGATCAACTATGGCTACACCTTC. The full variable domain, rest sourced from reference TRBV18 and TRBJ1-2, is NAGVMQNPRHLVRRRGQEARLRCSPMKGHSHVYWYRQLPEEGLKFMVYLQKENIIDESGMPKERFSAEFPKEGPSILRIQQVVRGDSAAYFCASSPPVRINYGYTFGSGTRLTVV.

The rearrangement uses TRBV29-1 and TRBJ2-4; D perhaps matches TRBD1 (5 bases). The CDR3 sequence is 13 residues long. Between the trimmed V and J ends, which lost 0 bases and 8 bases, there was a span of 11 bases. The V gene's germline CDR1 is SQVTM and CDR2 ANQGSEA. CDR3 coding DNA: TGCAGCGTTGAAGACAGGGAAGTGCACATTCAGTACTTC. As protein: CSVEDREVHIQYF. The whole variable domain, filled in from reference TRBV29-1 and TRBJ2-4, reads SAVISQKPSRDICQRGTSLTIQCQVDSQVTMMFWYRQQPGQSLTLIATANQGSEATYESGFVIDKFPISRPNLTFSTLTVSNMSPEDSSIYLCSVEDREVHIQYFGAGTRLSVL.

The rearrangement links TRBV19 to TRBJ1-5; possible D gene TRBD1, 6 bases. The CDR3 consists of 13 residues. Germline values: CDR1 LNHDA, CDR2 SQIVND (reference sequence). Between the trimmed V and J ends, which lost 6 bases and 7 bases, there was a span of 13 bases. The CDR3 sequence is CASSHTGMQPQHF. Here the CDR3 DNA reads TGTGCCAGTAGCCACACAGGGATGCAGCCCCAGCATTTT. Full variable domain (remainder filled in from reference TRBV19 and TRBJ1-5): DGGITQSPKYLFRKEGQNVTLSCEQNLNHDAMYWYRQDPGQGLRLIYYSQIVNDFQKGDIAEGYSVSREKKESFPLTVTSAQKNPTAFYLCASSHTGMQPQHFGDGTRLSIL.

CDR3 region: CASSWTGEQFF. The CDR3 DNA reads as TGTGCCAGCAGTTGGACAGGGGAGCAGTTCTTC. The chain links TRBV6-5 to TRBJ2-1, with 8 nucleotides matching TRBD1. This CDR3 region has 11 residues. The germline gives CDR1 MNHEY, CDR2 SVGAGI. V gave up 4 bases and J gave up 10 bases; unmatched junction bases: 0.

The chain uses TRBV28 and TRBJ1-1; 9 bases are shared with TRBD1. The CDR3 is 15 residues long. In germline, CDR1 is MDHEN, CDR2 SYDVKM. J was trimmed by 4 bases and V by 5 bases; bases with no gene match: 8. For the CDR3, the DNA is TGTGCCAGCAGTGAGGGGACAGGGTGGGGCACTGAAGCTTTCTTT. It is translated as CASSEGTGWGTEAFF.

The J gene is TRBJ2-2, the V gene TRBV18, with 9 bases lining up with TRBD2. The CDR3 spans 18 residues. In germline, CDR1 is KGHSH, CDR2 LQKENI. Losses at the gene ends were 6 bases for V and 5 bases for J; bases not matched to a gene: 16. The CDR3 sequence: CASSLYRAGLAGTGELFF. The CDR3, as DNA: TGTGCCAGCTCCCTTTACCGGGCCGGGCTAGCGGGAACCGGGGAGCTGTTTTTT.

The chain combines TRBV28 with TRBJ1-4; no clear D. The CDR3 is made up of 13 amino acids. V was cut by 2 bases and J by 4 bases, with 5 bases left in between. Germline V CDR1 and CDR2: MDHEN, SYDVKM. In DNA, the CDR3 is TGTGCCAGCAGTTTACAGTATAATGAAAAACTGTTTTTT. Residues: CASSLQYNEKLFF.

This chain uses TRBV4-3 with TRBJ2-7; no clear D gene. CDR3 length: 14 amino acids. The V end lost 0 bases, the J end lost 0 bases, and 6 bases lay between the germline ends. Per germline, CDR1 LGHNA and CDR2 YSLEER. CDR3: CASSQDGNSYEQYF. The CDR3 coding sequence is TGCGCCAGCAGCCAAGATGGCAACTCCTACGAGCAGTACTTC.